This T cell receptor (beta chain) was identified in a study of tumor and adjacent non-tumor tissue in lung cancer. This CDR3 has 12 amino acids. Germline assignment: CDR1 SGHAT and CDR2 FQNNGV. The library came from three nested PCR rounds adapted from ARM-PCR protocols. Via MiXCR, TCRdb re-called the multiplex PCR reads, giving one row per CDR3 protein. The sample lists under 150,000 distinct CDR3 sequences; around 65% were seen once. With respect to this clonotype: The junction departs from germline at one end; a sequencing error may be responsible.

This sample's RNA came from whole unsorted tissue. Material for sequencing was lung tumor tissue. This chain uses TRBV11-2 with TRBJ2-1; possible D gene TRBD1, 6 bases. The receptor comes from a man aged 55 to 70 with small cell lung cancer. In nucleotides, the CDR3 is TGTGCCAGCAACTCCACAGGGAATGAGCAATCCTTC. It yields the protein CASNSTGNEQSF.